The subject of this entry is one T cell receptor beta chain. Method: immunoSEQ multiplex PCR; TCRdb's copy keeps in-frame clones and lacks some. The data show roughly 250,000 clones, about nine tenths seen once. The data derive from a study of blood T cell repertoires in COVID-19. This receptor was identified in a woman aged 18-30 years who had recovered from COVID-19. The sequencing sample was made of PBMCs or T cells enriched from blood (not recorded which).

The CDR3 coding sequence is TGTGCCAGCAGCGAGGAAGGGGATAATGAAAAACTGTTTTTT. Translating it yields CASSEEGDNEKLFF. The chain employs TRBV9 and TRBJ1-4, with D possibly matching TRBD1 (5 bases). Germline V lookup: CDR1 SGDLS, CDR2 YYNGEE. Trimming shortened V by 3 bases and J by 4 bases, and 10 bases separated the two germline ends. CDR3 length: 14 residues.